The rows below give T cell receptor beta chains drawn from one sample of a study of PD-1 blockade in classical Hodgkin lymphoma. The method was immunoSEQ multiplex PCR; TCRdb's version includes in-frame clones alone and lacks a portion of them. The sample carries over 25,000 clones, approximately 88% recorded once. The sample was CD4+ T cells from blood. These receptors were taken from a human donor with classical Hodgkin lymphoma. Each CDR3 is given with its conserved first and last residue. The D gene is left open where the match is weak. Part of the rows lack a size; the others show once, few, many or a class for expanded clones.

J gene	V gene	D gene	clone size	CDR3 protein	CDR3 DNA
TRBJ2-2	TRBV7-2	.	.	CASSLGGNGWGTGELFF	TGTGCCAGCAGCTTAGGGGGTAACGGATGGGGAACCGGGGAGCTGTTTTTT
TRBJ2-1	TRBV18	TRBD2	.	CASSPVSGSSYNEQFF	TGTGCCAGCTCACCAGTAAGCGGGAGCTCCTACAATGAGCAGTTCTTC
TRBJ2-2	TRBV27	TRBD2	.	CASRGLAATGELFF	TGTGCCAGCAGAGGACTAGCGGCCACCGGGGAGCTGTTTTTT
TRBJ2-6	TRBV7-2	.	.	CASSLQIRTGANVLTF	TGTGCCAGCAGCTTACAGATCCGGACCGGGGCCAACGTCCTGACTTTC
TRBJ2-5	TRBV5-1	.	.	CASRVREETQYF	TGCGCCAGCAGGGTCAGGGAAGAGACCCAGTACTTC
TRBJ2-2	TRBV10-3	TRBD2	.	CAISSRTGGPVGELFF	TGTGCCATCAGTTCTAGAACGGGAGGGCCGGTCGGGGAGCTGTTTTTT
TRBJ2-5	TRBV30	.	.	CAWSLRETQYF	TGTGCCTGGAGTCTGCGGGAGACCCAGTACTTC
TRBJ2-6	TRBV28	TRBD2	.	CASSLPKGGAGANVLTF	TGTGCCAGCAGTTTACCTAAGGGAGGGGCTGGGGCCAACGTCCTGACTTTC
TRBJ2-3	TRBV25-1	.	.	CASRGVATQYF	TGTGCCAGCAGAGGGGTGGCTACGCAGTATTTT
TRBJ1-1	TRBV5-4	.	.	CASSPRDLNLEAFF	TGTGCCAGCAGCCCCCGGGACCTAAATTTAGAAGCTTTCTTT
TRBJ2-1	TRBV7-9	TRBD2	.	CASSWGWGAGGPNEQFF	TGTGCCAGCAGCTGGGGTTGGGGAGCGGGAGGGCCCAATGAGCAGTTCTTC
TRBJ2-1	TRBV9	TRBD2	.	CASSETSGFYNEQFF	TGTGCCAGCAGCGAGACTAGCGGATTTTACAATGAGCAGTTCTTC
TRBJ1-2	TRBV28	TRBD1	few	CASSLPAGGAFGYTF	TGTGCCAGCAGTTTACCCGCAGGGGGCGCGTTTGGCTACACCTTC
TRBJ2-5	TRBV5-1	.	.	CASSWRGTGFWGLETQYF	TGCGCCAGCAGCTGGCGGGGAACAGGGTTTTGGGGTTTGGAGACCCAGTACTTC
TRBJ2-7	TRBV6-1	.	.	CASSALGTPPICEQYF	TGTGCCAGCAGTGCTCTCGGGACACCCCCTATATGCGAGCAGTACTTC
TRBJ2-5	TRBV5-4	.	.	CASRPGSQQETQYF	TGTGCCAGCAGACCAGGGAGCCAACAAGAGACCCAGTACTTC